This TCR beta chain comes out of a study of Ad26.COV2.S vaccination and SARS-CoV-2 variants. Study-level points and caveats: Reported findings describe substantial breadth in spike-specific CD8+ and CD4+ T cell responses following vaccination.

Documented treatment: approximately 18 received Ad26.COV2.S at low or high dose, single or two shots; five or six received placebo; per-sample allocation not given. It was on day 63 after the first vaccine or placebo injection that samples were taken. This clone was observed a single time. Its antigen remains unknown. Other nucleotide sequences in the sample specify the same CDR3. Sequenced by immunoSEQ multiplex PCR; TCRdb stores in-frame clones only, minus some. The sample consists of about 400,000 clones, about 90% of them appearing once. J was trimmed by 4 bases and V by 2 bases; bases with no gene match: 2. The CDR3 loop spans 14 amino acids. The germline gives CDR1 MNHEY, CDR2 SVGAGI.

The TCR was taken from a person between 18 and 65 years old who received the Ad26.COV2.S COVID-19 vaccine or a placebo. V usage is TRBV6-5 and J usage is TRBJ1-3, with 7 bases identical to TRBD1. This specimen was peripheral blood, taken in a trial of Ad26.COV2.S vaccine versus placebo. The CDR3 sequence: CASSYTGAGNTIYF. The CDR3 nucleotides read TGTGCCAGCAGTTACACAGGGGCGGGAAACACCATATATTTT.